This TCR beta chain was sequenced during a study of blood T cell repertoires in COVID-19. This clone was seen only once. Profiling relied on immunoSEQ multiplex PCR, and the TCRdb table lists in-frame clones only, not all of them. This sample has some 170,000 clones, with about 87% found just once. The CDR3 loop spans 16 amino acids. The germline V gene has CDR1 SGHRS and CDR2 YFSETQ. V shed 4 bases, J shed 3 bases, and the junction held 11 bases outside the gene matches. The TCR sequence derives from a woman aged 50 to 60 with acute or convalescent COVID-19. Sequencing was performed on peripheral blood. The chain recombines TRBV5-1 with TRBJ2-7, with 9 nucleotides matching TRBD1. CDR3 sequence (DNA): TGCGCCAGCAGCCCCATTAGACAGGGGGATATCTACGAGCAGTACTTC. This encodes CASSPIRQGDIYEQYF.